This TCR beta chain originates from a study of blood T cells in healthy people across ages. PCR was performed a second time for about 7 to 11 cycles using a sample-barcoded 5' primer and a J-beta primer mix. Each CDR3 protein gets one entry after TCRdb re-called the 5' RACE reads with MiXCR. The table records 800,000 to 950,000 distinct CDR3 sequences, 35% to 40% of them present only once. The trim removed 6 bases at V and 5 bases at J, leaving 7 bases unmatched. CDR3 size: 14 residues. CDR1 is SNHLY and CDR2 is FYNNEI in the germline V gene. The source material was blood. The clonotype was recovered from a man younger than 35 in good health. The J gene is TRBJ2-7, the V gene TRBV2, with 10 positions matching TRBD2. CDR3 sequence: CASSLGLASNEQYF. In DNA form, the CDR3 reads TGTGCCAGCAGCTTGGGACTAGCGAGTAACGAGCAGTACTTC.